This T cell receptor (beta chain) originates from a study of blood T cell repertoires in COVID-19. In the study overall: PBMCs, B-cell-depleted T cells, or T cells provided the cDNA or gDNA that made up the material.

As processed by the authors: How many nucleated cells were present was estimated from reference gene primer amplification. Assay used: immunoSEQ multiplex PCR; TCRdb lists only in-frame clones, some missing. Clone size and V and J calls were adopted from that table, with D and trimming inferred from the DNA. Altogether 120,000 or so clones are present, approximately 89% being singletons, with the ten largest covering about 3.6%. Per germline, CDR1 LNHDA and CDR2 SQIVND (reference sequence). The junction had 11 bases not matched to a gene; V was cut back by 3 bases and J by 7 bases. The CDR3 covers 16 residues.

The origin of this receptor is a woman aged 55-70 years with acute or convalescent COVID-19. Sequenced sample: peripheral blood. The chain couples TRBV19 to TRBJ2-1, with 8 nucleotides matching TRBD2. CDR3 sequence: CASSILAGGIGNEQFF. The CDR3 bases are TGTGCCAGTAGTATTCTGGCGGGAGGAATCGGAAATGAGCAGTTCTTC. Supplemented by reference TRBV19 and TRBJ2-1, the full variable domain reads DGGITQSPKYLFRKEGQNVTLSCEQNLNHDAMYWYRQDPGQGLRLIYYSQIVNDFQKGDIAEGYSVSREKKESFPLTVTSAQKNPTAFYLCASSILAGGIGNEQFFGPGTRLTVL.